One and the same sample provided the 22 T cell receptor beta chains below, sequenced in a study of T cell responses to AZD1222 COVID-19 vaccine. Assay used: immunoSEQ multiplex PCR; TCRdb lists only in-frame clones, some missing. The sample carries 130,000 to 150,000 clones, 88% recorded once. The sequencing here drew on peripheral blood, taken on day 0 of AZD1222 vaccination. These receptors were obtained from an adult in good health.

In the case of this clone: The germline gene is not matched at one end of the junction; a read error may be the cause. V and J are TRBV7-7 and TRBJ2-5; 12 positions agree with TRBD1. Looked up from germline, CDR1 is SSHAT and CDR2 is FNYEAQ (reference sequence). The CDR3 is 15 amino acids. The CDR3 DNA follows: TGTGCTAGCAGCTTCGGGACAGGGGGCCTAGAGACCCAGTACTTC. This sequence encodes CASSFGTGGLETQYF.

This chain uses TRBV6-2 or TRBV6-3 with TRBJ1-1; D possibly corresponds to TRBD1 (6 bases). The germline gives CDR1 MNHEY, CDR2 SVGEGT. The CDR3 extends over 13 amino acids. The V gene lost 4 bases and the J gene lost 8 bases, with 14 bases spanning the gap. The CDR3 nucleotides read TGTGCCAGCAGTTTACGGACAGCCTACGAAGCTTTCTTT. This translates into CASSLRTAYEAFF.

The chain carries TRBV28 and TRBJ1-1, with a possible D match to TRBD1 (6 bases). Trimming removed 4 bases at V and 5 bases at J, with 14 bases between. Looked up from germline, CDR1 is MDHEN and CDR2 is SYDVKM. The CDR3 is made up of 14 amino acids. The CDR3 DNA reads as TGTGCCAGCAGTTACCCCGACAGGAGGACTGAAGCTTTCTTT. It codes for CASSYPDRRTEAFF.

V gene TRBV1 combines with J gene TRBJ1-5; the table's D call of TRBD1 was not tested on the DNA. TRBV1 is described as a pseudogene. CDR3 length: 20 amino acids. DNA of the CDR3: TGCACCAGCAGCCAAGACCCGAGGGGACAGAGATTCTATAGCAATCAGCCCCAGCATTTT. Translation: CTSSQDPRGQRFYSNQPQHF.

The chain is built from TRBV28 and TRBJ2-1; D is unclear. The germline gives CDR1 MDHEN, CDR2 SYDVKM. CDR3 length: 13 residues. Trimming stripped 2 bases from V and 6 bases from J, with 8 bases between. The CDR3 coding sequence is TGTGCCAGCAGTTTAGGCCCACGCAATGAGCAGTTCTTC. Translated: CASSLGPRNEQFF.

J is TRBJ2-7 and V is TRBV27; 9 nucleotides match TRBD2. The CDR3 consists of 15 residues. Germline values: CDR1 MNHEY, CDR2 SMNVEV (reference sequence). V shed 8 bases and J 2 bases; nucleotides not matched to a gene: 10. DNA for the CDR3: TGTGCCAGCGCGGGGGGGCGCTTGATCCCCTACGAGCAGTACTTC. This encodes CASAGGRLIPYEQYF.

V usage is TRBV11-2 and J usage is TRBJ1-5; no clear D gene. The CDR3 loop spans 13 amino acids. V was trimmed by 3 bases and J by 0 bases, leaving 3 bases between them. Germline V CDR1 and CDR2: SGHAT, FQNNGV. CDR3 DNA: TGTGCCAGCAGCTTTAGTAGCAATCAGCCCCAGCATTTT. Protein sequence: CASSFSSNQPQHF.

This chain joins TRBV28 and TRBJ1-1; no reliable D call. Germline V gives CDR1 MDHEN, CDR2 SYDVKM. Trimming took 6 bases from V and 8 from J, leaving 10 bases between them. This CDR3 has 11 residues. In DNA form, the CDR3 reads TGTGCCAGCAGCCGTCGAGAGGAAGCTTTCTTT. Translation gives CASSRREEAFF.

Regarding this clone: The same CDR3 also results from other DNA sequences found in this sample. CDR3 loop: CASSSPYEQYF. CDR3 DNA: TGTGCCAGCAGTTCTCCCTACGAGCAGTACTTC. The rearrangement uses TRBV27 and TRBJ2-7; no reliable D call. CDR1 is MNHEY, CDR2 SMNVEV, per germline (reference sequence). The CDR3 runs to 11 residues. Trimming left V 4 bases short and J 2 bases short, with 3 bases between.

The chain links TRBV7-2 to TRBJ1-6, with 9 positions matching TRBD1. CDR3 size: 15 residues. The ends lost 6 bases at V and 9 bases at J; junction bases unmatched: 9. Germline values: CDR1 SGHTA, CDR2 FQGNSA. CDR3 sequence: CASSLRGQGFSPLHF. As DNA, the CDR3 is TGTGCCAGCAGTTTGCGCGGACAGGGGTTTTCACCCCTCCACTTT.

The rearrangement links TRBV4-1 to TRBJ2-3; the D gene is possibly TRBD2 (6 bases). CDR1 is MGHRA, CDR2 YSYEKL, per germline. Trimming took off 4 bases at V and 4 bases at J, with 15 bases between the two ends. The CDR3 consists of 15 residues. The CDR3 DNA sequence: TGCGCCAGCAGCCCCCAACGGGGGTCCTCAGATACGCAGTATTTT. Translating gives CASSPQRGSSDTQYF.

The chain links TRBV28 to TRBJ1-2, with D unclear. The CDR3 totals 13 residues. V was trimmed by 6 bases and J by 1 base, leaving 9 bases between them. CDR1 and CDR2 from the germline V gene are MDHEN and SYDVKM. DNA for the CDR3: TGTGCCAGCAGGGCAGATCTTAACTATGGCTACACCTTC. Protein: CASRADLNYGYTF.

This chain connects TRBV4-2 to TRBJ1-1, with 7 positions matching TRBD1. The CDR3 consists of 16 residues. V trimming: 1 base; J trimming: 0 bases; junction bases outside the gene matches: 5. Germline V lookup: CDR1 LGHNA, CDR2 YNFKEQ. The CDR3 nucleotides are TGTGCCAGCAGCCAAGGGGGAGGGGGCATGAACACTGAAGCTTTCTTT. This gives the protein CASSQGGGGMNTEAFF.

Here the CDR3 reads CASSSRTGEVPQPQHF. Here the CDR3 DNA reads TGTGCCAGCAGCTCCAGGACAGGGGAAGTCCCGCAGCCCCAGCATTTT. This chain links TRBV7-6 with TRBJ1-5; 9 nucleotides line up with TRBD1. CDR1 and CDR2 (germline): SGHVS, FNYEAQ. The CDR3 consists of 16 residues. The V segment lost 4 bases and the J segment 7 bases; nucleotides outside the gene matches: 11.

The table lists this clone with a count of one. V and J are TRBV28 and TRBJ2-7; 12 nucleotides line up with TRBD2. Germline trimming cut 3 bases from V and 1 base from J; bases unmatched to any gene: 10. Germline V gene data show CDR1 as MDHEN and CDR2 as SYDVKM. This CDR3 has 18 residues. The CDR3 region has the DNA TGTGCCAGCAGTTTGTCTCTAGCGGGGGGGCTCTTATCCTACGAGCAGTACTTC. It is translated as CASSLSLAGGLLSYEQYF.

The gene calls are TRBV18 and TRBJ2-2, with D maybe TRBD1 (6 bases). Germline V gene data show CDR1 as KGHSH and CDR2 as LQKENI. The CDR3 sequence is 14 residues long. V gave up 6 bases and J gave up 1 base, with 9 bases separating them. The CDR3 DNA sequence: TGTGCCAGCTCCGGGACATTGAACACCGGGGAGCTGTTTTTT. Protein sequence: CASSGTLNTGELFF.

This clone was counted once. The chain couples TRBV19 to TRBJ1-1; TRBD1 is a possible D gene (5 bases). Per germline, CDR1 LNHDA and CDR2 SQIVND (reference sequence). The V end was cut by 4 bases, the J end by 1 base, with 19 bases between. CDR3 length: 17 amino acids. The CDR3 DNA is TGTGCCAGTAGTAGCCCCTCCGTCGACAGAAAGAACACTGAAGCTTTCTTT. Protein sequence: CASSSPSVDRKNTEAFF.

V usage is TRBV20-1 and J usage is TRBJ2-3, with 7 bases fitting TRBD1. Trimming removed 3 bases from V and 0 bases from J; junction bases left unmatched: 6. The CDR3 runs 15 residues. CDR1 is DFQATT and CDR2 is SNEGSKA in the germline V gene (reference sequence). The CDR3: CSASLRQGSTDTQYF. For the CDR3, the DNA is TGCAGTGCTAGTCTGCGACAGGGTAGCACAGATACGCAGTATTTT.

The rearrangement links TRBV3-1 (or the pseudogene TRBV3-2) to TRBJ1-2, with 9 bases that match TRBD1. The trim removed 3 bases at V and 6 bases at J, leaving 2 bases unmatched. The CDR3 is made up of 13 amino acids. The germline gives CDR1 LGHDT, CDR2 YNNKEL (reference sequence). CDR3 region: CASSQTGGDGYTF. CDR3 DNA: TGTGCCAGCAGCCAGACAGGGGGGGATGGCTACACCTTC.

This chain uses TRBV5-1 with TRBJ2-1; 11 nucleotides line up with TRBD2. V trimming: 0 bases; J trimming: 8 bases; junction bases outside the gene matches: 7. Germline CDR1 and CDR2: SGHRS and YFSETQ. The CDR3 loop spans 16 amino acids. CDR3 amino acids: CASSLEVAGGLDEQFF. In DNA, the CDR3 is TGCGCCAGCAGCTTGGAAGTAGCGGGGGGGCTTGATGAGCAGTTCTTC.

This sequence joins TRBV29-1 and TRBJ2-5, with TRBD2 matching 7 bases. This CDR3 has 13 residues. J gave up 2 bases and V 7 bases, and 7 bases lay outside the gene matches. The germline gives CDR1 SQVTM, CDR2 ANQGSEA. CDR3 amino acids: CSACLADQETQYF. The CDR3 nucleotides read TGCAGCGCCTGCCTAGCGGATCAAGAGACCCAGTACTTC. The full variable domain, rest sourced from reference TRBV29-1 and TRBJ2-5, is SAVISQKPSRDICQRGTSLTIQCQVDSQVTMMFWYRQQPGQSLTLIATANQGSEATYESGFVIDKFPISRPNLTFSTLTVSNMSPEDSSIYLCSACLADQETQYFGPGTRLLVL.

About this clone: The sample holds other DNA sequences that translate to the same CDR3. The chain is built from TRBV12-3 or TRBV12-4 and TRBJ1-4; D gene uncertain. Trimming took off 5 bases at V and 8 bases at J, with 9 bases between the two ends. The CDR3 extends over 12 amino acids. CDR3 loop: CASSLLGEKLFF. CDR3 in DNA: TGTGCCAGCAGTCTTCTAGGGGAAAAACTGTTTTTT.